The rows below give T cell receptor beta chains drawn from one sample of a study of T cell responses to AZD1222 COVID-19 vaccine. Data came from immunoSEQ multiplex PCR; TCRdb stores just in-frame clones and leaves some out. The sample lists some 150,000 clones, around 90% occurring once. Sequencing was performed on peripheral blood, taken on day 0 of AZD1222 vaccination. These receptors all stem from an adult in good health. CDR3s include the opening cysteine and the closing phenylalanine or tryptophan. Each record gives: J gene, CDR3 length, V gene, CDR3 protein.

J: TRBJ1-5; length: 15; V: TRBV10-3; CDR3: CAISDSLRSNQPQHF
J: TRBJ2-7; length: 17; V: TRBV6-2/TRBV6-3; CDR3: CASSYGAQGGLSYEQYF
J: TRBJ2-3; length: 12; V: TRBV10-3; CDR3: CAISEQTATQYF
J: TRBJ1-5; length: 14; V: TRBV10-2; CDR3: CASSENQAGQPQHF
J: TRBJ2-7; length: 16; V: TRBV9; CDR3: CASSGHPGRSSYEQYF
J: TRBJ2-5; length: 12; V: TRBV29-1; CDR3: CSEGQSQETQYF
J: TRBJ2-5; length: 14; V: TRBV24-1; CDR3: CATSDSSTEETQYF
J: TRBJ1-5; length: 15; V: TRBV10-1; CDR3: CASSEVYPGDQPQHF
J: TRBJ2-3; length: 15; V: TRBV5-1; CDR3: CASRGVITSTDTQYF
J: TRBJ1-6; length: 15; V: TRBV6-5; CDR3: CASSLLPGMNSPLHF
J: TRBJ1-6; length: 17; V: TRBV14; CDR3: CASSRNPDSRNNSPLHF
J: TRBJ2-7; length: 13; V: TRBV7-2; CDR3: CASSLMGIGEQYF
J: TRBJ2-1; length: 16; V: TRBV6-1; CDR3: CASSERGRATYNEQFF
J: TRBJ2-3; length: 16; V: TRBV4-3; CDR3: CASSQEGARSGDTQYF
J: TRBJ2-3; length: 14; V: TRBV4-1; CDR3: CASSRTSGPDTQYF
J: TRBJ1-2; length: 15; V: TRBV7-9; CDR3: CASSETGVVNYGYTF
J: TRBJ2-1; length: 15; V: TRBV4-1; CDR3: CASSQVGTSRNEQFF
J: TRBJ1-2; length: 14; V: TRBV28; CDR3: CASSLGSANYGYTF
J: TRBJ2-7; length: 13; V: TRBV6-6; CDR3: CASSVPGTDEQYF
J: TRBJ1-2; length: 15; V: TRBV12-5; CDR3: CASGHNRLSNYGYTF
J: TRBJ1-2; length: 17; V: TRBV7-3; CDR3: CASSLKAGFPSIYGYTF
J: TRBJ2-1; length: 14; V: TRBV10-3; CDR3: CAAQQGAGGNEQFF
J: TRBJ1-1; length: 15; V: TRBV7-9; CDR3: CASSSSDFEGSEAFF
J: TRBJ2-2; length: 19; V: TRBV7-2; CDR3: CASSLTSLAGGANTGELFF
J: TRBJ2-3; length: 15; V: TRBV6-2/TRBV6-3; CDR3: CASSRTGPNTDTQYF
J: TRBJ2-1; length: 15; V: TRBV6-4; CDR3: CASSPGQGEYNEQFF
J: TRBJ2-3; length: 15; V: TRBV11-1; CDR3: CASSPRTYSTDTQYF
J: TRBJ2-7; length: 13; V: TRBV3-1/TRBV3-2; CDR3: CASSRRTAYEQYF
J: TRBJ1-5; length: 16; V: TRBV6-1; CDR3: CASSGGQVLSNQPQHF
J: TRBJ2-2; length: 17; V: TRBV19; CDR3: CASSIPLGLMNTGELFF
J: TRBJ1-1; length: 13; V: TRBV11-2; CDR3: CASSQDGLTEAFF